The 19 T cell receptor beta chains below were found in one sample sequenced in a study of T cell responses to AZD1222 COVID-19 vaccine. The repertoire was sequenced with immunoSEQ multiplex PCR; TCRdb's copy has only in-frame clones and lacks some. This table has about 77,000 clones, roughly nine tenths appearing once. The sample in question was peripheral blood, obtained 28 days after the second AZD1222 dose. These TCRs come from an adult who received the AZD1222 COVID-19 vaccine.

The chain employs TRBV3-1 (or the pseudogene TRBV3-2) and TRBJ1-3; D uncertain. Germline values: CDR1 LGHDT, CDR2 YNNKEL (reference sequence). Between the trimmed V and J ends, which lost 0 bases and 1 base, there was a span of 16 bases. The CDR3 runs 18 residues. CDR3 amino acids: CASSQDNGVRPSGNTIYF. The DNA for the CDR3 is TGTGCCAGCAGCCAAGATAATGGAGTCCGGCCGTCTGGAAACACCATATATTTT.

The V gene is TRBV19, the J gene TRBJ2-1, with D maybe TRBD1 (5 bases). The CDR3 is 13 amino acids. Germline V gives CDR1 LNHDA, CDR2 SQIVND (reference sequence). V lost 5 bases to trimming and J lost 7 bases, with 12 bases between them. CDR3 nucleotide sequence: TGTGCCAGTAGTTTTGACAGAGGAAATGAGCAGTTCTTC. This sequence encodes CASSFDRGNEQFF.

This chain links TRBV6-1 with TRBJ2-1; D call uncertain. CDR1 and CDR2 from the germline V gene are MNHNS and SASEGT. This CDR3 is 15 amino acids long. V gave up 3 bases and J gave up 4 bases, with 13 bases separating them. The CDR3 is CASSEDEQRYNEQFF. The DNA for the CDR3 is TGTGCCAGCAGTGAGGATGAACAGAGATACAATGAGCAGTTCTTC.

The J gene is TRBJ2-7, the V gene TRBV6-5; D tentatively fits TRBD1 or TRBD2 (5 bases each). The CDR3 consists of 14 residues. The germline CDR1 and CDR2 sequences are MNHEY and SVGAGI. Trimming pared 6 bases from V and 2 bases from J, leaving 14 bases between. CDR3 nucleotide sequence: TGTGCCAGCAGGACCGGGACGGAGACCTACGAGCAGTACTTC. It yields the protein CASRTGTETYEQYF.

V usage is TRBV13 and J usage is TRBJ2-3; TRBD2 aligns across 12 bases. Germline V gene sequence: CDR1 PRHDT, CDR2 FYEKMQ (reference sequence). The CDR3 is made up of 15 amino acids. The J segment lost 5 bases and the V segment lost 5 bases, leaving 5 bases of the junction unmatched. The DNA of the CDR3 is TGTGCCAGCAGCGAAACTAGCGGGAGGATAGATACGCAGTATTTT. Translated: CASSETSGRIDTQYF.

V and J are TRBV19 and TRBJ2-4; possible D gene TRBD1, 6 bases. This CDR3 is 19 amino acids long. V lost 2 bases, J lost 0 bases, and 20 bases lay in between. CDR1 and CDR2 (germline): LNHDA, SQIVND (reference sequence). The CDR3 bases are TGTGCCAGTAGTATACTTTCACAGGGCGGTTACCTAGCCAAAAACATTCAGTACTTC. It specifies CASSILSQGGYLAKNIQYF.

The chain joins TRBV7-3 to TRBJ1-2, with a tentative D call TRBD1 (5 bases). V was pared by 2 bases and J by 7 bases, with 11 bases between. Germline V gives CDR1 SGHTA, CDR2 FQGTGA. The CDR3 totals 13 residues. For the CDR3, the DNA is TGTGCCAGCAGCTTAGCCGGCGGGGCTGGCTACACCTTC. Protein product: CASSLAGGAGYTF.

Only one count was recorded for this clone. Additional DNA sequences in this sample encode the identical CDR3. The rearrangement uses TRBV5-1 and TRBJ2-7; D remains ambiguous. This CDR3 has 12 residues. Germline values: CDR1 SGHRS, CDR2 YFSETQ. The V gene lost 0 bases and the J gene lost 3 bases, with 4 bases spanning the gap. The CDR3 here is CASSLDIYEQYF. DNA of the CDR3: TGCGCCAGCAGCTTGGATATCTACGAGCAGTACTTC.

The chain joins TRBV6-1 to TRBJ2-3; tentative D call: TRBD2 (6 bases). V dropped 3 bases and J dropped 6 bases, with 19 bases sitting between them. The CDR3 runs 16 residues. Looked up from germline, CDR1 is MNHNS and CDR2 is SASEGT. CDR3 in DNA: TGTGCCAGCAGTGAGTCTGCGGGGCCTCAGGCGGATACGCAGTATTTT. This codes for CASSESAGPQADTQYF.

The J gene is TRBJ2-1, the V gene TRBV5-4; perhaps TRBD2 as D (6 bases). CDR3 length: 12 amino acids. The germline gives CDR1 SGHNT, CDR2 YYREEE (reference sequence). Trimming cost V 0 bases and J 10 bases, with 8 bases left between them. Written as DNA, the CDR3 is TGTGCCAGCAGCTTGGTGGCGGGAGAGCAGTTCTTC. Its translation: CASSLVAGEQFF.

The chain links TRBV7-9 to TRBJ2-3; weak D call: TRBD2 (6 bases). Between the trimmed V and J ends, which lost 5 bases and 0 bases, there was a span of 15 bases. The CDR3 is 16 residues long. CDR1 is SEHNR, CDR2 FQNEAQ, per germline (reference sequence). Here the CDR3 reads CASSPGSGVSTDTQYF. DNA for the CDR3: TGTGCCAGCAGCCCCGGGAGTGGGGTTAGCACAGATACGCAGTATTTT.

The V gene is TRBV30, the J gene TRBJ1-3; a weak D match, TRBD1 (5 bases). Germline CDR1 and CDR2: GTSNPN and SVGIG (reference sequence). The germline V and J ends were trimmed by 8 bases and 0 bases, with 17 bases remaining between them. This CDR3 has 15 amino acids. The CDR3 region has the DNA TGTGCCGGAAAAACTACAGGCAACTCTGGAAACACCATATATTTT. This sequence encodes CAGKTTGNSGNTIYF. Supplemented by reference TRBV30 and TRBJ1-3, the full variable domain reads SQTIHQWPATLVQPVGSPLSLECTVEGTSNPNLYWYRQAAGRGLQLLFYSVGIGQISSEVPQNLSASRPQDRQFILSSKKLLLSDSGFYLCAGKTTGNSGNTIYFGEGSWLTVV.

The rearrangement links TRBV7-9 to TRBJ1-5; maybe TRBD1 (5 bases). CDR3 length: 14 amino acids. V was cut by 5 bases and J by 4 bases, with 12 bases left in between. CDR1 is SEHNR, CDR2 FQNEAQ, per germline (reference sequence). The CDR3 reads CASSPTEGNQPQHF. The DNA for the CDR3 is TGTGCCAGCAGCCCAACAGAGGGGAATCAGCCCCAGCATTTT. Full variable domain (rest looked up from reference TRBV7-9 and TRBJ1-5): DTGVSQNPRHKITKRGQNVTFRCDPISEHNRLYWYRQTLGQGPEFLTYFQNEAQLEKSRLLSDRFSAERPKGSFSTLEIQRTEQGDSAMYLCASSPTEGNQPQHFGDGTRLSIL.

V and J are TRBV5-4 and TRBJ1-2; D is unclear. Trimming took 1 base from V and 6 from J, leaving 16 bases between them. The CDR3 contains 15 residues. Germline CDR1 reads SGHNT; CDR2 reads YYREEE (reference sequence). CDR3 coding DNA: TGTGCCAGCAGCTTGCTGCGTAGGGAAGTCCATGGCTACACCTTC. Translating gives CASSLLRREVHGYTF. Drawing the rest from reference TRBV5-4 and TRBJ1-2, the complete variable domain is ETGVTQSPTHLIKTRGQQVTLRCSSQSGHNTVSWYQQALGQGPQFIFQYYREEENGRGNFPPRFSGLQFPNYSSELNVNALELDDSALYLCASSLLRREVHGYTFGSGTRLTVV.

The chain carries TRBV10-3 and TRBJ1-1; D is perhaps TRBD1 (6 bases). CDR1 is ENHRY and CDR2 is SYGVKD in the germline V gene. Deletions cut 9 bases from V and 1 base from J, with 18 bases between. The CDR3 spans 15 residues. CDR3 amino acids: CAIRTRGEPNTEAFF. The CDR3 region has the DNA TGTGCCATTAGGACAAGGGGGGAACCGAACACTGAAGCTTTCTTT.

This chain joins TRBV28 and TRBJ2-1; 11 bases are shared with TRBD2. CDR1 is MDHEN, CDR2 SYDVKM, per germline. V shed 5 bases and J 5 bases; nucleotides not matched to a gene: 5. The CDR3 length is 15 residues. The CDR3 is CASSHTSGGHNEQFF. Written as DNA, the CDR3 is TGTGCCAGCAGTCACACTAGCGGGGGTCACAATGAGCAGTTCTTC.

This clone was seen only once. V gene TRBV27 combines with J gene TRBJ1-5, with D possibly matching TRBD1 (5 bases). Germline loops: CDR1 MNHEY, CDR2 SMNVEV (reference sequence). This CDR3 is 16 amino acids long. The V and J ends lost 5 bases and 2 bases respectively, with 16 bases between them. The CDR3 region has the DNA TGTGCCAGCAGTCGGGACGGAAATTGGGGCAATCAGCCCCAGCATTTT. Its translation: CASSRDGNWGNQPQHF.

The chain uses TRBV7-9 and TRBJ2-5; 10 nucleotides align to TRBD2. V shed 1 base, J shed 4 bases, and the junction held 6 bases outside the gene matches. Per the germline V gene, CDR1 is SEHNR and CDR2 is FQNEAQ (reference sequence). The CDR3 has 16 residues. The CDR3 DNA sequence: TGTGCCAGCAGCTTAGGTTCCGGGACTAGCGTAGAGACCCAGTACTTC. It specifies CASSLGSGTSVETQYF.

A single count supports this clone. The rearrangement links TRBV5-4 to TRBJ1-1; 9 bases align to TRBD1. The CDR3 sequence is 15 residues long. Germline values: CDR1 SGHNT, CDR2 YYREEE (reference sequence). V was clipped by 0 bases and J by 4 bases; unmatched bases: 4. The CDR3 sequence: CASSLVHRGLTEAFF. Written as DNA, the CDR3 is TGTGCCAGCAGCTTGGTGCACAGGGGGCTCACTGAAGCTTTCTTT. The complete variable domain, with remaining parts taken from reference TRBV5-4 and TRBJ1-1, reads ETGVTQSPTHLIKTRGQQVTLRCSSQSGHNTVSWYQQALGQGPQFIFQYYREEENGRGNFPPRFSGLQFPNYSSELNVNALELDDSALYLCASSLVHRGLTEAFFGQGTRLTVV.